Each of the 10 T cell receptor beta chains below was sequenced from the same sample in a study of T cells expressing NK-cell markers. Each CDR3 protein gets one entry in TCRdb, which reprocessed the 5' RACE reads and gives no DNA. The table counts a few hundred thousand distinct CDR3 sequences; 5.2% lies in the top ten. Sequenced input: blood T cells: a sorted CD56 or NKG2C T cell subset, CD4+ or CD8+ T cells, or bulk PBMC T cells (not recorded which). The receptors here all came from a man aged 18-69 years in good health.

The rearrangement joins TRBV12-3 or TRBV12-4 to TRBJ2-3. The CDR3 extends over 16 amino acids. The CDR3 spells CASSLRRTASTDTQYF.

The chain employs TRBV29-1 and TRBJ1-6; TCRdb outputs TRBD1, but without DNA this stays unchecked. Per germline, CDR1 SQVTM and CDR2 ANQGSEA. The CDR3 totals 13 residues. The CDR3 loop is CSVVRGYNSPLHF. The whole variable domain, filled in from reference TRBV29-1 and TRBJ1-6, reads SAVISQKPSRDICQRGTSLTIQCQVDSQVTMMFWYRQQPGQSLTLIATANQGSEATYESGFVIDKFPISRPNLTFSTLTVSNMSPEDSSIYLCSVVRGYNSPLHFGNGTRLTVT.

The V call is TRBV12-3 or TRBV12-4, the J call TRBJ2-1; TCRdb names TRBD1, which stays unverified in the absence of DNA. The CDR3 extends over 16 amino acids. The CDR3 here is CASSLRGPWSYNEQFF.

The rearrangement uses TRBV5-1 and TRBJ1-4; TCRdb outputs TRBD1, but without DNA this stays unchecked. The germline CDR1 and CDR2 sequences are SGHRS and YFSETQ. CDR3 length equals 13 residues. The CDR3 spells CASRQGNDEKLFF.

The chain joins TRBV11-2 to TRBJ2-3; TCRdb's D call, TRBD1, is unchecked because there is no DNA. The CDR3 length is 18 residues. Germline CDR1 SGHAT, CDR2 FQNNGV. The CDR3 sequence is CASSPGQGSVFGTDTQYF.

This rearrangement joins TRBV5-1 to TRBJ1-4; the TRBD1 assignment by TCRdb is unverifiable without DNA. The CDR3 covers 16 residues. Germline assignment: CDR1 SGHRS and CDR2 YFSETQ. The CDR3 sequence: CASSPDTDRVYQKLFF.

This CDR3 reads CASSQGWGSPYEQYF. The chain uses TRBV4-1 and TRBJ2-7; with no DNA, the TCRdb D assignment of TRBD1 cannot be verified. There are 15 residues in the CDR3. Per germline, CDR1 MGHRA and CDR2 YSYEKL.

CDR3 sequence: CSARDRVQPETATEAFF. This chain uses TRBV20-1 with TRBJ1-1; no DNA is available, so the TRBD1 call from TCRdb remains unchecked. Germline V CDR1 and CDR2: DFQATT, SNEGSKA (reference sequence). CDR3 size: 17 residues.

V usage is TRBV14 and J usage is TRBJ2-7; TCRdb designates TRBD2, a call that cannot be tested without DNA. The CDR3 length is 16 residues. The germline gives CDR1 SGHDN, CDR2 FVKESK. CDR3 in amino acids: CASSPRLAGGFYEQYF.

The J gene is TRBJ1-1, the V gene TRBV5-5. The CDR3 covers 13 residues. The germline V gene encodes CDR1 SGHKS and CDR2 YYEKEE (reference sequence). The CDR3 protein is CASSITLGTEAFF. Full variable domain (missing parts from reference TRBV5-5 and TRBJ1-1): DAGVTQSPTHLIKTRGQQVTLRCSPISGHKSVSWYQQVLGQGPQFIFQYYEKEERGRGNFPDRFSARQFPNYSSELNVNALLLGDSALYLCASSITLGTEAFFGQGTRLTVV.